This record concerns one TCR beta chain sequence. Germline-derived CDR1 and CDR2 are SSHAT and FNYEAQ (reference sequence). The CDR3 extends over 16 amino acids. With 5 bases clipped from V and 6 bases from J, the junction kept 10 bases outside the gene matches. Produced via immunoSEQ multiplex PCR; TCRdb's table is partial and in-frame only. Of about 230,000 clones listed, approximately 82% were seen once; the top ten hold approximately 2.6%. This sample is drawn from a study of blood T cell repertoires in COVID-19. Study as a whole: The analysed material was cDNA or gDNA that came from T cells, B-cell-depleted T cells, or PBMCs.

The sequenced sample was peripheral blood. The chain combines TRBV7-7 with TRBJ2-2, with 9 bases fitting TRBD2. The receptor was derived from a woman in her 70s with active or convalescent COVID-19. The CDR3 DNA follows: TGTGCCAGCAGCAGGAGCGGGGGGAGTATCGCCGGGGAGCTGTTTTTT. This codes for CASSRSGGSIAGELFF.